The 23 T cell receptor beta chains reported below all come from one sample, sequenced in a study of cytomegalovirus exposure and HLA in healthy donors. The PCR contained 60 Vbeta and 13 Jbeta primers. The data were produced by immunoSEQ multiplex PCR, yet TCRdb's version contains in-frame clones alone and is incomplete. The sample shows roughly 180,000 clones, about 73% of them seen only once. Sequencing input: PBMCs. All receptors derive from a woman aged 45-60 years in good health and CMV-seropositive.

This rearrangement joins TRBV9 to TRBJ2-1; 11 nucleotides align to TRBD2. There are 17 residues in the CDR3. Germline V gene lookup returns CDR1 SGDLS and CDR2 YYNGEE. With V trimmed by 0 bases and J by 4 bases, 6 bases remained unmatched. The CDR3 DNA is TGTGCCAGCAGCGTAGGGTCTAGCGGGGGGCCGTACAATGAGCAGTTCTTC. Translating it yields CASSVGSSGGPYNEQFF.

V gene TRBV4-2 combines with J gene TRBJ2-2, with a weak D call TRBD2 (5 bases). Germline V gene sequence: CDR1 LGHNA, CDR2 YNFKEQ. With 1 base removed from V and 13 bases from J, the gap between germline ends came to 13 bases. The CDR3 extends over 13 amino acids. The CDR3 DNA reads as TGTGCCAGCAGCCAAGGGGAGCCACTGGGGCTGTTTTTT. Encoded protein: CASSQGEPLGLFF.

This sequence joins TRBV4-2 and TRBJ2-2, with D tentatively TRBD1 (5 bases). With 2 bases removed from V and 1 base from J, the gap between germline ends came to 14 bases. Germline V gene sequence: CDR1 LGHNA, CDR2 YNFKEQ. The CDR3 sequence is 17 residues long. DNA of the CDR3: TGTGCCAGCAGCCAATACGTGGGTAGGGGGAACACCGGGGAGCTGTTTTTT. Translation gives CASSQYVGRGNTGELFF.

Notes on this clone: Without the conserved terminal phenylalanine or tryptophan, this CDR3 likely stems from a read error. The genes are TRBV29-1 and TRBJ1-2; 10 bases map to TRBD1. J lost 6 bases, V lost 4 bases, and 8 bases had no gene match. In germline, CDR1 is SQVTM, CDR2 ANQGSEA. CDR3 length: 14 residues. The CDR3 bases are TGCAGCGTTGGGAGGGACAGGGGAGAGGATGGCTACACCCTC. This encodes CSVGRDRGEDGYTL.

CDR3 in amino acids: CASSPGQGENIQYF. In nucleotides, the CDR3 is TGCGCCAGCAGCCCGGGACAGGGGGAAAACATTCAGTACTTC. V gene TRBV5-1 combines with J gene TRBJ2-4; 11 bases line up with TRBD1. Per germline, CDR1 SGHRS and CDR2 YFSETQ. V shed 4 bases and J 5 bases; nucleotides not matched to a gene: 2. This CDR3 is 14 amino acids long.

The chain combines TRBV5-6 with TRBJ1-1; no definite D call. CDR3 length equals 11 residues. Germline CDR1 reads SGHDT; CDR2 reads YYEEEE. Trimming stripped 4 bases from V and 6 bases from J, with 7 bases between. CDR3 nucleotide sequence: TGTGCCAGCAGCCAGGACTCTGAAGCTTTCTTT. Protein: CASSQDSEAFF.

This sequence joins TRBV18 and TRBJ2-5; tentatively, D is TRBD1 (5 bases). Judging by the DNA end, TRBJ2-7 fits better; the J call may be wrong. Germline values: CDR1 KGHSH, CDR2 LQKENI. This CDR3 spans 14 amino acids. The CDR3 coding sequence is TGTGCCAGCTCACCAGCAGGGTTTCTCTACGAGCAGTACTTC. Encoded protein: CASSPAGFLYEQYF.

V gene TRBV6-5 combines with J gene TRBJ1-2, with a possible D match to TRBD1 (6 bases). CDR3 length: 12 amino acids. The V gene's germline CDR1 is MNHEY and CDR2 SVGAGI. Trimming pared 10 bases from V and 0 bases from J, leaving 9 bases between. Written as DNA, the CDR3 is TGTGCCACAACAGGGCCTAACTATGGCTACACCTTC. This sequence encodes CATTGPNYGYTF.

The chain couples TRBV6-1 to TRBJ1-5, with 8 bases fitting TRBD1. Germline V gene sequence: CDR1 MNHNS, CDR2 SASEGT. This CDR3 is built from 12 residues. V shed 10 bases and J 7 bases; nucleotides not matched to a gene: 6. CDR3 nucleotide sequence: TGTGCCATAGGACAGGGCCGCCAGCCCCAGCATTTT. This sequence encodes CAIGQGRQPQHF.

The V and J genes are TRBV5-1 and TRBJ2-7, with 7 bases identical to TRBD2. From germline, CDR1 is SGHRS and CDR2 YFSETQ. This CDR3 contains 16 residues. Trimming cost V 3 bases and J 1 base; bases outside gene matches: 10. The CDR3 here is CASSYPTRGGSYEQYF. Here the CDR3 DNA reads TGCGCCAGCAGCTACCCCACCCGGGGAGGGTCCTACGAGCAGTACTTC.

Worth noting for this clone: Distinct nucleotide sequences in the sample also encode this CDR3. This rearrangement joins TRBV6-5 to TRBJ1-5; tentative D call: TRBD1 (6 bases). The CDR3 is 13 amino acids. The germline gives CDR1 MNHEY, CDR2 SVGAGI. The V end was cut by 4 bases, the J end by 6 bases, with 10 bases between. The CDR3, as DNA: TGTGCCAGCAGTTCACAGGGTGGTCAGCCCCAGCATTTT. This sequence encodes CASSSQGGQPQHF.

The CDR3 is CASGRTGITYNEQFF. The CDR3 nucleotides are TGTGCCAGCGGGCGGACAGGAATCACCTACAATGAGCAGTTCTTC. The V gene is TRBV2, the J gene TRBJ2-1; 7 bases are shared with TRBD1. Germline V lookup: CDR1 SNHLY, CDR2 FYNNEI. V lost 8 bases to trimming and J lost 2 bases; unmatched junction nucleotides: 9. The CDR3 is 15 residues long.

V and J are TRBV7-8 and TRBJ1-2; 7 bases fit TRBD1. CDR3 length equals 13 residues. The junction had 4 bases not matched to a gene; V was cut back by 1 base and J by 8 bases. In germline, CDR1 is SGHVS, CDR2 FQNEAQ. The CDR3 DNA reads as TGTGCCAGCAGCTTAGGGACAGGCTGGGGCTACACCTTC. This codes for CASSLGTGWGYTF.

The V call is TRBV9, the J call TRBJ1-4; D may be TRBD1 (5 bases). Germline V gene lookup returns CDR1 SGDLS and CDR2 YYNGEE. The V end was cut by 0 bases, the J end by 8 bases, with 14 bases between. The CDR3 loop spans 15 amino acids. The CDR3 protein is CASSVGSQGGEKLFF. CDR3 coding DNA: TGTGCCAGCAGCGTAGGATCGCAGGGTGGCGAAAAACTGTTTTTT.

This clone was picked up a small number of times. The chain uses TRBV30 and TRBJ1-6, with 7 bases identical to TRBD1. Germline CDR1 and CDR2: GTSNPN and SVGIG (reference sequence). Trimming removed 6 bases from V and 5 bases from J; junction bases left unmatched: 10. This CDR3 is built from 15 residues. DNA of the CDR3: TGTGCCTGTCTCCGCCGGGACAGAAATAATTCACCCCTCCACTTT. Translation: CACLRRDRNNSPLHF. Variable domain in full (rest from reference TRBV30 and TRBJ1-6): SQTIHQWPATLVQPVGSPLSLECTVEGTSNPNLYWYRQAAGRGLQLLFYSVGIGQISSEVPQNLSASRPQDRQFILSSKKLLLSDSGFYLCACLRRDRNNSPLHFGNGTRLTVT.

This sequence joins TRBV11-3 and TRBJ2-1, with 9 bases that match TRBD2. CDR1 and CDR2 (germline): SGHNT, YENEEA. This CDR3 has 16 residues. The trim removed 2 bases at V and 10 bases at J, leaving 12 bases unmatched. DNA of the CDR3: TGTGCCAGCAGCTTAAGGATTGCGGGGGGGCCACAGGAGCAGTTCTTC. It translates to CASSLRIAGGPQEQFF.

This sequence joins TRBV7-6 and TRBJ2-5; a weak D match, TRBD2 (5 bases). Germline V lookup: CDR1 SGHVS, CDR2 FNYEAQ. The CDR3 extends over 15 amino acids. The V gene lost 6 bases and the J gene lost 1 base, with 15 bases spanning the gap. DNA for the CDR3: TGTGCCAGCAGTCACGGCCGGACTTTCCAAGAGACCCAGTACTTC. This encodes CASSHGRTFQETQYF.

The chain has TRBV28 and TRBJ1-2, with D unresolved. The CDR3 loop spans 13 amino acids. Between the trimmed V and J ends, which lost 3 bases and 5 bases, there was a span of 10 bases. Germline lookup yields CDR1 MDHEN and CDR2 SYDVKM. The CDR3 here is CASSFDGSYGYTF. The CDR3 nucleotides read TGTGCCAGCAGTTTTGACGGGTCTTATGGCTACACCTTC.

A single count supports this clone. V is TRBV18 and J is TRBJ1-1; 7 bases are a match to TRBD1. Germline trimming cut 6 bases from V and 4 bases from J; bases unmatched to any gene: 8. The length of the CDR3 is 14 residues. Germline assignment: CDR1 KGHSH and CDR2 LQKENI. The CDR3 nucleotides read TGTGCCAGCTCGCCCGACAGGGTGGGCACTGAAGCTTTCTTT. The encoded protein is CASSPDRVGTEAFF.

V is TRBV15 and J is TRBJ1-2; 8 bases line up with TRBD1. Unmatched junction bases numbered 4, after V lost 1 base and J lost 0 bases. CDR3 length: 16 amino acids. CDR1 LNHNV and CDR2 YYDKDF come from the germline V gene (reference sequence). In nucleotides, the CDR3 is TGTGCCACCAGCAGAGGGGGACAGGAAACTAACTATGGCTACACCTTC. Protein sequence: CATSRGGQETNYGYTF.

CDR3: CASTLQGYGYTF. In nucleotides, the CDR3 is TGTGCCAGCACCCTCCAGGGCTATGGCTACACCTTC. J is TRBJ1-2 and V is TRBV5-6, with TRBD1 as a possible D gene (5 bases). The CDR3 runs to 12 residues. CDR1 and CDR2 from the germline V gene are SGHDT and YYEEEE. The V end lost 6 bases, the J end lost 4 bases, and 10 bases lay between the germline ends.

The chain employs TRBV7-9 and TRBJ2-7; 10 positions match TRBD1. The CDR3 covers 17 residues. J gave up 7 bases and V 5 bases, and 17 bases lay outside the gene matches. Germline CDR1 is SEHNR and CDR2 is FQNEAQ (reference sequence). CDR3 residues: CASSTRGLDRGKYEQYF. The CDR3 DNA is TGTGCCAGCAGCACTAGAGGTCTGGACAGGGGGAAGTATGAGCAGTACTTC.

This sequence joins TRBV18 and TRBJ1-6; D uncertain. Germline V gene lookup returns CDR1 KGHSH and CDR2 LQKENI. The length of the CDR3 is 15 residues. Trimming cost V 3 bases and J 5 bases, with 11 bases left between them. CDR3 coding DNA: TGTGCCAGCTCACCGTTCAACGGGAATAATTCACCCCTCCACTTT. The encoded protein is CASSPFNGNNSPLHF.